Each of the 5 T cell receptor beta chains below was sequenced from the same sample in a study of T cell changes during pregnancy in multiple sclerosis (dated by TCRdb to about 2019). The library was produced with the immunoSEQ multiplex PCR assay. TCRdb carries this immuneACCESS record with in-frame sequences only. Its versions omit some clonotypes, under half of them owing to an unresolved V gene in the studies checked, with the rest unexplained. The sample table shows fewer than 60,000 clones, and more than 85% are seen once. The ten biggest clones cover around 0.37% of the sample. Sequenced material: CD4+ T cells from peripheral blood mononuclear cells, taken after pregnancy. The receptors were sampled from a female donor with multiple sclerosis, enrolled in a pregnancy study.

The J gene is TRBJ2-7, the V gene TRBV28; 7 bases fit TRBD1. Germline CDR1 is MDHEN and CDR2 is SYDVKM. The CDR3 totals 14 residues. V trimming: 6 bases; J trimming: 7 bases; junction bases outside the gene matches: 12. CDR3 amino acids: CASSNAGGFQEQYF. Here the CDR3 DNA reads TGTGCCAGCAGCAATGCAGGGGGTTTTCAAGAGCAGTACTTC.

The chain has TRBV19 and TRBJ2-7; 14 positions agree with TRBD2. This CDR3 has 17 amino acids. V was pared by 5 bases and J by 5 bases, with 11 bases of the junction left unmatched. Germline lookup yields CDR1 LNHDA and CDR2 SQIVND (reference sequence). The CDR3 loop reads CASSSHRLAGGPDEQYF. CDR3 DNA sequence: TGTGCCAGTAGTTCCCATCGACTAGCGGGAGGGCCGGACGAGCAGTACTTC.

The CDR3 loop reads CAWSVGAQSSYEQYF. The CDR3 coding sequence is TGTGCCTGGAGTGTAGGGGCCCAAAGCTCCTACGAGCAGTACTTC. The V gene is TRBV30, the J gene TRBJ2-7; perhaps TRBD1 as D (5 bases). The V end was cut by 0 bases, the J end by 0 bases, with 12 bases between. This CDR3 is built from 15 residues. The germline V gene has CDR1 GTSNPN and CDR2 SVGIG (reference sequence).

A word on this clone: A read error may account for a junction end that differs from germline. CDR3 in amino acids: CASTLLGGNTGELFF. The CDR3 DNA reads TGTGCCAGCACCTTATTGGGAGGGAACACCGGGGAGCTGTTTTTT. The chain joins TRBV7-2 to TRBJ2-2; a possible D gene is TRBD2 (6 bases). Germline V gene sequence: CDR1 SGHTA, CDR2 FQGNSA. CDR3 length: 15 residues.

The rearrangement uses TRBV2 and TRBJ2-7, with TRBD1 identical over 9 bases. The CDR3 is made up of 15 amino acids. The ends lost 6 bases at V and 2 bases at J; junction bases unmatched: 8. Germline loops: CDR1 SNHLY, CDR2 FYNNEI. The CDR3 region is CASRRDREITYEQYF. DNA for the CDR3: TGTGCCAGCAGGCGGGACAGGGAAATCACCTACGAGCAGTACTTC.